The 6 T cell receptor beta chains presented below share a single source sample, sequenced in a study of shared clonotypes between healthy human individuals (dated by TCRdb to about 2020). The method was the immunoSEQ multiplex PCR assay. TCRdb carries this immuneACCESS record with in-frame sequences only. Its versions omit some clonotypes, under half of them owing to an unresolved V gene in the studies checked, with the rest unexplained. Here the sample has over 2 million clones; 95% occur a single time. The ten largest clones represent about 0.13% of the sample. Sequenced material: naive CD4+ T cells sorted from blood. The cell subset or site label for this specimen denotes: CD45RA+ positively selected. These receptors originate from a man aged 18 to 30 in good health.

This sequence joins TRBV10-3 and TRBJ1-3, with D hard to call. Germline lookup yields CDR1 ENHRY and CDR2 SYGVKD. V was clipped by 1 base and J by 3 bases, with 4 bases between them. This CDR3 comprises 13 residues. The CDR3 DNA sequence: TGTGCCATCAGTGAGTTCATTGGAAACACCATATATTTT. The encoded protein is CAISEFIGNTIYF.

V usage is TRBV30 and J usage is TRBJ1-6, with 9 bases identical to TRBD1. The CDR3 has 13 amino acids. The V segment lost 8 bases and the J segment 10 bases; nucleotides outside the gene matches: 9. Per germline, CDR1 GTSNPN and CDR2 SVGIG (reference sequence). CDR3 residues: CAAMGQGGSPLHF. CDR3 sequence (DNA): TGTGCCGCGATGGGACAGGGTGGATCACCCCTCCACTTT.

This chain uses TRBV9 with TRBJ2-5; 9 bases map to TRBD2. The ends lost 2 bases at V and 5 bases at J; junction bases unmatched: 4. The CDR3 has 14 amino acids. CDR1 is SGDLS, CDR2 YYNGEE, per germline. The CDR3: CASSVGLAMETQYF. The DNA of the CDR3 is TGTGCCAGCAGCGTGGGACTAGCCATGGAGACCCAGTACTTC.

CDR3 protein: CASSLRQSNGYTF. For the CDR3, the DNA is TGTGCCAGCAGTCTACGACAGTCTAATGGCTACACCTTC. The chain recombines TRBV6-5 with TRBJ1-2, with D possibly matching TRBD1 (5 bases). CDR1 and CDR2 from the germline V gene are MNHEY and SVGAGI. This CDR3 is 13 amino acids long. V was cut by 5 bases and J by 6 bases, with 13 bases left in between.

With respect to this clone: A much larger clone differs by one base, so this may be a read error. Other DNA sequences in this sample translate to the same CDR3. The chain links TRBV18 to TRBJ2-7, with D possibly matching TRBD1 (5 bases). This CDR3 contains 13 residues. V was shortened by 3 bases and J by 2 bases, with 8 bases between the two germline ends. Germline values: CDR1 KGHSH, CDR2 LQKENI. CDR3 DNA sequence: TGTGCCAGCTCACCTGGCAGGGCCTACGAGCAGTACTTC. Protein: CASSPGRAYEQYF.

V gene TRBV5-4 combines with J gene TRBJ1-2; D remains ambiguous. The germline gives CDR1 SGHNT, CDR2 YYREEE (reference sequence). The ends were cut back, 2 bases at V and 3 bases at J, with 11 bases in the middle. The CDR3 loop spans 14 amino acids. The CDR3 nucleotides are TGTGCCAGCAGCTTCACTCAACCCCACTATGGCTACACCTTC. Translating gives CASSFTQPHYGYTF.